The 30 T cell receptor beta chains below all came from one sample that was sequenced in a study of human T cells and chemical hapten exposure. TCRdb itself ran the RACE reads through MiXCR, one entry per CDR3 protein. The table records 120,000 or so distinct CDR3 sequences, around 15% of them present only once. Time point defined: patch test 1, 2 weeks after DPC sensitization. Treatment given: therapeutic diphenylcyclopropenone sensitization with weekly scalp DPC. The source material was whole blood, sampled in connection with sensitization to the hapten diphenylcyclopropenone (DPC). The receptors stem from a man between 18 and 29 years old with alopecia areata. Some clones in this sample may be carry-over from other donors' samples.

V gene TRBV7-6 combines with J gene TRBJ2-5; TRBD1 aligns across 7 bases. The ends lost 1 base at V and 5 bases at J; junction bases unmatched: 4. CDR3 size: 14 residues. Germline-derived CDR1 and CDR2 are SGHVS and FNYEAQ. This CDR3 reads CASSLVVGGETQYF. The CDR3 DNA is TGTGCCAGCAGCTTAGTGGTAGGGGGCGAGACCCAGTACTTC.

This sequence joins TRBV29-1 and TRBJ2-3; 9 bases fit TRBD1. CDR1 SQVTM and CDR2 ANQGSEA come from the germline V gene. With V trimmed by 6 bases and J by 1 base, 8 bases remained unmatched. This CDR3 has 15 residues. The CDR3 here is CSVEKQGAGTDTQYF. DNA for the CDR3: TGCAGCGTCGAGAAACAGGGGGCTGGCACAGATACGCAGTATTTT.

The chain combines TRBV28 with TRBJ1-2; TRBD1 might be the D (6 bases). The CDR3 has 14 amino acids. Trimming left V 6 bases short and J 0 bases short, with 11 bases between. CDR1 is MDHEN and CDR2 is SYDVKM in the germline V gene. The CDR3 spells CASSPRQANYGYTF. In nucleotides, the CDR3 is TGTGCCAGCAGCCCAAGACAGGCTAACTATGGCTACACCTTC.

This clonotype was counted only a few times. The gene calls are TRBV6-2 or TRBV6-3 and TRBJ2-2; 7 nucleotides match TRBD2. In germline, CDR1 is MNHEY, CDR2 SVGEGT. With V trimmed by 5 bases and J by 5 bases, 11 bases remained unmatched. CDR3 size: 16 residues. CDR3 region: CASSLNRLASTGELFF. In DNA form, the CDR3 reads TGTGCCAGCAGTCTAAATAGACTAGCCTCGACCGGGGAGCTGTTTTTT.

In this sample, this clonotype turned up a few times. V usage is TRBV20-1 and J usage is TRBJ1-5; D uncertain. V lost 1 base and J lost 0, with 13 bases in between. Germline-derived CDR1 and CDR2 are DFQATT and SNEGSKA (reference sequence). The CDR3 totals 16 residues. The CDR3 protein is CSARGGEPYSNQPQHF. The CDR3 DNA sequence: TGCAGTGCTAGAGGCGGGGAACCTTATAGCAATCAGCCCCAGCATTTT.

V is TRBV9 and J is TRBJ1-6; no reliable D call. CDR3 length: 15 residues. V was clipped by 4 bases and J by 10 bases, with 18 bases between them. From germline, CDR1 is SGDLS and CDR2 YYNGEE. For the CDR3, the DNA is TGTGCCAGCAGCCTCACATCAAAGGGAGAGTCACCCCTCCACTTT. Encoded protein: CASSLTSKGESPLHF.

This clonotype has more than one count but fewer than ten. The rearrangement uses TRBV5-1 and TRBJ1-1; D gene ambiguous. The CDR3 contains 15 residues. Germline CDR1 and CDR2: SGHRS and YFSETQ. Between the trimmed V and J ends, which lost 4 bases and 3 bases, there was a span of 16 bases. The CDR3 DNA follows: TGCGCCAGCAGCCCAAAAGACGGGAGGGACACTGAAGCTTTCTTT. Amino acids: CASSPKDGRDTEAFF.

This clonotype has ten or more counts. The chain couples TRBV7-3 to TRBJ2-5; tentative D call: TRBD2 (6 bases). Germline CDR1 SGHTA, CDR2 FQGTGA. The V end was cut by 3 bases, the J end by 2 bases, with 7 bases between. The CDR3 totals 13 residues. The CDR3 sequence is CASSFGTQETQYF. In DNA, the CDR3 is TGTGCCAGCAGCTTCGGGACTCAAGAGACCCAGTACTTC.

The genes are TRBV6-2 or TRBV6-3 and TRBJ2-5; D gene uncertain. The CDR3 is 15 residues long. Germline CDR1 and CDR2: MNHEY and SVGEGT. The V end was cut by 5 bases, the J end by 0 bases, with 13 bases between. CDR3: CASSLRVAYQETQYF. Here the CDR3 DNA reads TGTGCCAGCAGTCTCCGGGTTGCGTACCAAGAGACCCAGTACTTC.

V is TRBV5-1 and J is TRBJ2-7; possibly TRBD1 or TRBD2 for D (6 bases each). CDR3 length: 15 amino acids. Germline CDR1 is SGHRS and CDR2 is YFSETQ. V dropped 4 bases and J dropped 6 bases, with 20 bases sitting between them. CDR3 in amino acids: CASSIGGLGQFEQYF. CDR3 DNA sequence: TGCGCCAGCAGCATTGGGGGGCTTGGACAGTTCGAGCAGTACTTC.

The chain joins TRBV10-3 to TRBJ2-3; no reliable D call. V lost 8 bases, J lost 2 bases, and 11 bases lay in between. Germline CDR1 and CDR2: ENHRY and SYGVKD. There are 13 residues in the CDR3. CDR3 residues: CAIVGRLTDTQYF. Written as DNA, the CDR3 is TGTGCCATCGTCGGCAGACTCACAGATACGCAGTATTTT.

This clonotype was seen a few times. The rearrangement joins TRBV7-7 to TRBJ2-5, with a weak D call TRBD1 (5 bases). Germline values: CDR1 SSHAT, CDR2 FNYEAQ (reference sequence). Trimming took 5 bases from V and 3 from J, leaving 10 bases between them. The CDR3 length is 13 residues. The CDR3 spells CASSNGQEETQYF. The CDR3 DNA is TGTGCCAGCAGCAACGGACAAGAAGAGACCCAGTACTTC.

This clonotype was seen more than once but under ten times. V gene TRBV24-1 combines with J gene TRBJ2-1; D possibly matches TRBD1 or TRBD2 (6 bases each). Deletions cut 3 bases from V and 4 bases from J, with 9 bases between. This CDR3 spans 14 amino acids. CDR1 and CDR2 from the germline V gene are KGHDR and SFDVKD. The CDR3 here is CATSDRGRYNEQFF. CDR3 bases: TGTGCCACCAGTGATCGGGGGCGATACAATGAGCAGTTCTTC.

This clonotype came up many times. The V call is TRBV5-1, the J call TRBJ1-2, with a possible D match to TRBD1 (5 bases). CDR3 length: 15 residues. Per germline, CDR1 SGHRS and CDR2 YFSETQ. V was cut by 0 bases and J by 7 bases, with 16 bases left in between. DNA for the CDR3: TGCGCCAGCAGCTTGGAGTCGGGACCTGGAAGTGGCTACACCTTC. It yields the protein CASSLESGPGSGYTF. The full variable domain, its missing parts supplied by reference TRBV5-1 and TRBJ1-2, is KAGVTQTPRYLIKTRGQQVTLSCSPISGHRSVSWYQQTPGQGLQFLFEYFSETQRNKGNFPGRFSGRQFSNSRSEMNVSTLELGDSALYLCASSLESGPGSGYTFGSGTRLTVV.

This clonotype was detected a few times. V usage is TRBV28 and J usage is TRBJ2-7; D ambiguous. CDR3 length: 13 amino acids. CDR1 MDHEN and CDR2 SYDVKM come from the germline V gene. V lost 8 bases and J lost 3, with 14 bases in between. The CDR3 bases are TGTGCCAGCGGACCTCGGCCCCACTACGAGCAGTACTTC. As protein: CASGPRPHYEQYF.

This chain joins TRBV6-2 or TRBV6-3 and TRBJ1-5; D is ambiguous. From germline, CDR1 is MNHEY and CDR2 SVGEGT. This CDR3 spans 20 amino acids. Between the trimmed V and J ends, which lost 0 bases and 0 bases, there was a span of 21 bases. The CDR3 bases are TGTGCCAGCAGTTACTCGAGCCCTCTTCGTGTGTTTGATAGCAATCAGCCCCAGCATTTT. It is translated as CASSYSSPLRVFDSNQPQHF.

There are a few counts of this clonotype. V usage is TRBV5-1 and J usage is TRBJ2-3, with D perhaps matching TRBD2 (6 bases). Trimming removed 2 bases at V and 3 bases at J, with 13 bases between. The CDR3 is made up of 15 amino acids. Germline CDR1 SGHRS, CDR2 YFSETQ. CDR3 nucleotides: TGCGCCAGCAGCTTTGGCCAGGAGGGGACAGATACGCAGTATTTT. It yields the protein CASSFGQEGTDTQYF.

This chain uses TRBV7-9 with TRBJ2-7; TRBD1 matches 10 bases. The trim removed 7 bases at V and 2 bases at J, leaving 14 bases unmatched. This CDR3 comprises 17 residues. Germline-derived CDR1 and CDR2 are SEHNR and FQNEAQ (reference sequence). This chain's CDR3 is CASTLRGPGTGAYEQYF. The CDR3 DNA reads TGTGCCAGCACCCTGCGCGGCCCCGGGACAGGGGCCTACGAGCAGTACTTC. Looking up the rest from reference TRBV7-9 and TRBJ2-7 gives the full variable domain: DTGVSQNPRHKITKRGQNVTFRCDPISEHNRLYWYRQTLGQGPEFLTYFQNEAQLEKSRLLSDRFSAERPKGSFSTLEIQRTEQGDSAMYLCASTLRGPGTGAYEQYFGPGTRLTVT.

This clonotype was observed at least ten times. The genes are TRBV11-2 and TRBJ2-1; 7 bases match TRBD1. Trimming cost V 6 bases and J 1 base; bases outside gene matches: 6. CDR3 length: 15 amino acids. Looked up from germline, CDR1 is SGHAT and CDR2 is FQNNGV. CDR3 coding DNA: TGTGCCAGCAGTAGAGGACAGGAGTCCTACAATGAGCAGTTCTTC. It is translated as CASSRGQESYNEQFF.

This clonotype was observed at least ten times. The chain carries TRBV7-2 and TRBJ1-5; the D gene is possibly TRBD1 (5 bases). CDR3 length: 14 residues. Trimming shortened V by 1 base and J by 4 bases, and 8 bases separated the two germline ends. CDR1 and CDR2 from the germline V gene are SGHTA and FQGNSA. The CDR3 nucleotides are TGTGCCAGCAGCTTAGACAGGAAGAATCAGCCCCAGCATTTT. Translating gives CASSLDRKNQPQHF.

This clonotype was counted between two and nine times. The rearrangement uses TRBV18 and TRBJ2-1; no reliable D call. V shed 0 bases and J shed 8 bases, with 8 bases lying between them. The germline V gene has CDR1 KGHSH and CDR2 LQKENI. This CDR3 comprises 13 residues. The CDR3: CASSPPPEDEQFF. The CDR3, as DNA: TGTGCCAGCTCACCACCTCCAGAGGATGAGCAGTTCTTC.

This clonotype came up a few times. The chain couples TRBV6-6 to TRBJ2-7; D may correspond to TRBD1 or TRBD2 (5 bases each). Germline values: CDR1 MNHNY, CDR2 SVGAGI (reference sequence). There are 15 residues in the CDR3. Trimming removed 5 bases from V and 1 base from J, with 15 bases in between. CDR3 loop: CASSTPGTTSYEQYF. DNA for the CDR3: TGTGCCAGCAGTACCCCGGGGACCACTTCCTACGAGCAGTACTTC.

In this sample, this clonotype turned up many times. V usage is TRBV29-1 and J usage is TRBJ2-3, with D maybe TRBD1 (6 bases). Trimming removed 4 bases from V and 0 bases from J, with 14 bases in between. The germline V gene encodes CDR1 SQVTM and CDR2 ANQGSEA. CDR3 length equals 15 residues. Here the CDR3 reads CSVGARTASTDTQYF. As DNA, the CDR3 is TGCAGCGTTGGGGCTCGGACAGCTAGCACAGATACGCAGTATTTT.

This clonotype has just a few counts. This sequence joins TRBV7-9 and TRBJ2-1; D gene ambiguous. In germline, CDR1 is SEHNR, CDR2 FQNEAQ (reference sequence). Deletions cut 3 bases from V and 8 bases from J, with 8 bases between. This CDR3 is 12 amino acids long. The CDR3 loop is CASSFLRDEQFF. The CDR3 DNA reads TGTGCCAGCAGCTTTCTACGGGATGAGCAGTTCTTC.

The chain employs TRBV4-3 and TRBJ1-1; the D is unclear. CDR1 is LGHNA and CDR2 is YSLEER in the germline V gene. Trimming stripped 0 bases from V and 3 bases from J, with 8 bases between. The CDR3 totals 14 residues. In DNA form, the CDR3 reads TGCGCCAGCAGCCAAGATCAACCGTACACTGAAGCTTTCTTT. Encoded protein: CASSQDQPYTEAFF.

This clonotype was observed a handful of times. The chain is built from TRBV10-3 and TRBJ2-3, with D unclear. Germline-derived CDR1 and CDR2 are ENHRY and SYGVKD. CDR3 size: 11 residues. Trimming removed 7 bases at V and 2 bases at J, with 4 bases between. The CDR3 coding sequence is TGTGCCATCATGGACACAGATACGCAGTATTTT. This gives the protein CAIMDTDTQYF.

The chain is built from TRBV14 and TRBJ1-4; D not certain. From germline, CDR1 is SGHDN and CDR2 FVKESK. This CDR3 has 13 residues. Trimming cost V 6 bases and J 8 bases, with 13 bases left between them. DNA for the CDR3: TGTGCCAGCAGTTATACCTCAAGGGAAAAACTGTTTTTT. This sequence encodes CASSYTSREKLFF.

This clonotype was detected only a few times. The genes are TRBV28 and TRBJ2-7, with D maybe TRBD1 (5 bases). The V gene lost 6 bases and the J gene lost 5 bases, with 8 bases spanning the gap. The CDR3 extends over 11 amino acids. The germline CDR1 and CDR2 sequences are MDHEN and SYDVKM. CDR3 amino acids: CASSPRDEQYF. The CDR3 region has the DNA TGTGCCAGCAGCCCCAGGGACGAGCAGTACTTC.

The V call is TRBV28, the J call TRBJ1-5; 8 bases fit TRBD1. The trim removed 5 bases at V and 0 bases at J, leaving 15 bases unmatched. CDR3 length: 19 amino acids. Germline V gene lookup returns CDR1 MDHEN and CDR2 SYDVKM. CDR3 residues: CASSPPYAGTGYSNQPQHF. The CDR3 DNA reads as TGTGCCAGCAGTCCCCCCTATGCCGGGACAGGCTATAGCAATCAGCCCCAGCATTTT.

This clonotype has more than one count but fewer than ten. This chain links TRBV27 with TRBJ1-2; D is uncertain. Deletions cut 2 bases from V and 4 bases from J, with 17 bases between. Germline values: CDR1 MNHEY, CDR2 SMNVEV (reference sequence). The CDR3 spans 16 residues. The CDR3 protein is CASSLEAAASRYGYTF. The DNA of the CDR3 is TGTGCCAGCAGTTTAGAGGCTGCGGCCAGCCGCTATGGCTACACCTTC.